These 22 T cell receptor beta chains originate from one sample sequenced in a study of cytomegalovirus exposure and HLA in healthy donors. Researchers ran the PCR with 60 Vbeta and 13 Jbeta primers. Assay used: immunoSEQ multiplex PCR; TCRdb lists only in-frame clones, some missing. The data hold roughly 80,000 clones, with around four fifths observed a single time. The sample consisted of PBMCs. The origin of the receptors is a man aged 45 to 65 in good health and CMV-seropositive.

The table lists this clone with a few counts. The CDR3 spells CASPQAYSEKLFF. The CDR3 DNA sequence: TGTGCCTCGCCACAGGCCTACAGTGAAAAACTGTTTTTT. V is TRBV30 and J is TRBJ1-4; D possibly corresponds to TRBD1 (5 bases). V lost 7 bases and J 7 bases, leaving 16 bases between the germline ends. Germline values: CDR1 GTSNPN, CDR2 SVGIG (reference sequence). This CDR3 is 13 amino acids long. Together with reference TRBV30 and TRBJ1-4, the CDR3 gives the full variable domain: SQTIHQWPATLVQPVGSPLSLECTVEGTSNPNLYWYRQAAGRGLQLLFYSVGIGQISSEVPQNLSASRPQDRQFILSSKKLLLSDSGFYLCASPQAYSEKLFFGSGTQLSVL.

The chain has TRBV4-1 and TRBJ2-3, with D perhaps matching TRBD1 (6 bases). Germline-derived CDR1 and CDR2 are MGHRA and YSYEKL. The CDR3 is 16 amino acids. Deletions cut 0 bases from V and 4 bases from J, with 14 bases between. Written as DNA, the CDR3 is TGCGCCAGCAGCCAAGAGGGGGCAGCAAGGGCAGATACGCAGTATTTT. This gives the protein CASSQEGAARADTQYF.

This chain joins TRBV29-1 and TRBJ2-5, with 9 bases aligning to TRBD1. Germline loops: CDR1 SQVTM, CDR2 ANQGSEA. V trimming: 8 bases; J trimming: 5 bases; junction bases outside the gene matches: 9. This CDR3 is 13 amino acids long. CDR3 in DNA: TGCAGCACCCGGACAGGGGCGCTGGAGACCCAGTACTTC. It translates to CSTRTGALETQYF.

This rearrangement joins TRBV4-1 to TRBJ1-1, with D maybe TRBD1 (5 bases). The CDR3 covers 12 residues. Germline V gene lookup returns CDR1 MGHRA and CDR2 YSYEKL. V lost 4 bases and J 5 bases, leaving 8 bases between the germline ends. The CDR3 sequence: CASSPQGTEAFF. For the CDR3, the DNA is TGCGCCAGCAGCCCCCAGGGTACTGAAGCTTTCTTT.

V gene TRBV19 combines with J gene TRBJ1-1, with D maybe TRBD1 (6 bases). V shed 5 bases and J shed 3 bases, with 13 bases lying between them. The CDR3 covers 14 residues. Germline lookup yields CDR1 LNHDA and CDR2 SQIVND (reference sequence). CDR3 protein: CASSAGAQDTEAFF. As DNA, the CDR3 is TGTGCCAGTAGTGCAGGGGCGCAGGACACTGAAGCTTTCTTT.

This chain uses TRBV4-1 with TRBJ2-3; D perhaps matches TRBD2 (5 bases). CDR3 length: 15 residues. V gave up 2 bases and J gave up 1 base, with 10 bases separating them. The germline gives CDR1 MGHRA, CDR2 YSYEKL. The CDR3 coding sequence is TGCGCCAGCAGCCAAATCGGGGTCGGCACAGATACGCAGTATTTT. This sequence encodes CASSQIGVGTDTQYF.

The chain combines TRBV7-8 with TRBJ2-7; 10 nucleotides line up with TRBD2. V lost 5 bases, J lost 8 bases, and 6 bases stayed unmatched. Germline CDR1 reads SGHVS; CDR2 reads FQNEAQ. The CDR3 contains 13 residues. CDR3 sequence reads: CASSPGLAVQQYF. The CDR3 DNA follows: TGTGCCAGCAGCCCTGGACTAGCGGTCCAGCAGTACTTC.

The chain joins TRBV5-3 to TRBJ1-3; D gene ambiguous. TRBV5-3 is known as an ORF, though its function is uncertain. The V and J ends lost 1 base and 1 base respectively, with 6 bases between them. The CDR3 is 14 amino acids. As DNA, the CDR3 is TGTGCCAGAAGCTTGTACTCTTCTGGAAACACCATATATTTT. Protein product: CARSLYSSGNTIYF.

The CDR3 reads CASSLAVSSYNEQFF. CDR3 DNA sequence: TGTGCCAGCAGCTTAGCGGTCAGTTCCTACAATGAGCAGTTCTTC. The J gene is TRBJ2-1, the V gene TRBV7-6; D unresolved. CDR3 length equals 15 residues. Germline V lookup: CDR1 SGHVS, CDR2 FNYEAQ. Trimming removed 0 bases at V and 1 base at J, with 7 bases between.

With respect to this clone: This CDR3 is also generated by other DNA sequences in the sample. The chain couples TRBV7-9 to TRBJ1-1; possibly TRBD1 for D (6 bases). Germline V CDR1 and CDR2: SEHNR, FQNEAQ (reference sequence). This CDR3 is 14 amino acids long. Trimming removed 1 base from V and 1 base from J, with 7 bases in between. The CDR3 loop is CASSLGTANTEAFF. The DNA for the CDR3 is TGTGCCAGCAGCTTAGGGACAGCGAACACTGAAGCTTTCTTT.

CDR3 nucleotides: TGTGCCAGCAGCTTAGTGACTTACAATGAGCAGTTCTTC. This codes for CASSLVTYNEQFF. This chain joins TRBV11-3 and TRBJ2-1; D is undetermined. Between the trimmed V and J ends, which lost 1 base and 4 bases, there was a span of 5 bases. CDR1 and CDR2 (germline): SGHNT, YENEEA. The CDR3 consists of 13 residues.

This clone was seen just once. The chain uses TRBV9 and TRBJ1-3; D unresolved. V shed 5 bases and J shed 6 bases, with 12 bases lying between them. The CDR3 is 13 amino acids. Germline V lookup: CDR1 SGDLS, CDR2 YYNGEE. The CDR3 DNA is TGTGCCAGCAGTCAGGAAGTTTTAAACACCATATATTTT. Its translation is CASSQEVLNTIYF. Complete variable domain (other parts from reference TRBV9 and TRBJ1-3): DSGVTQTPKHLITATGQRVTLRCSPRSGDLSVYWYQQSLDQGLQFLIQYYNGEERAKGNILERFSAQQFPDLHSELNLSSLELGDSALYFCASSQEVLNTIYFGEGSWLTVV.

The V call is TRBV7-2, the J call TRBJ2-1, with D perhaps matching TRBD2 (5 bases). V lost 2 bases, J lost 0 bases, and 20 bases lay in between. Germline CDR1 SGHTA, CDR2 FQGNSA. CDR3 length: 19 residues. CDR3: CASSLLSTRFSVSYNEQFF. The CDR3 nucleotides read TGTGCCAGCAGCTTATTGTCGACACGTTTTAGCGTCTCCTACAATGAGCAGTTCTTC.

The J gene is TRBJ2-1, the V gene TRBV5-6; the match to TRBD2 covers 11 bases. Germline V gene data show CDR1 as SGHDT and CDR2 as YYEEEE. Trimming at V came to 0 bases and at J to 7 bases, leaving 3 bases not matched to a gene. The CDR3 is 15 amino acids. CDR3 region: CASSLGGLAVNEQFF. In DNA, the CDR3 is TGTGCCAGCAGCTTGGGGGGACTAGCGGTGAATGAGCAGTTCTTC.

The CDR3 sequence: CASSIWGRQGTTGELFF. The CDR3 DNA follows: TGTGCCAGTAGTATATGGGGCCGACAGGGAACAACCGGGGAGCTGTTTTTT. J is TRBJ2-2 and V is TRBV19, with TRBD1 identical over 7 bases. This CDR3 spans 17 amino acids. Germline CDR1 is LNHDA and CDR2 is SQIVND (reference sequence). Unmatched junction bases numbered 11, after V lost 2 bases and J lost 5 bases.

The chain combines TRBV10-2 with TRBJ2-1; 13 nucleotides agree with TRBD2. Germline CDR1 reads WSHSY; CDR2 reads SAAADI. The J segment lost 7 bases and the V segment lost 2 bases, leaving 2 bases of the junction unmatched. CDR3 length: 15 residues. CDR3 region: CASSEGLAGVNEQFF. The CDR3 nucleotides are TGCGCCAGCAGTGAGGGACTAGCGGGAGTTAATGAGCAGTTCTTC.

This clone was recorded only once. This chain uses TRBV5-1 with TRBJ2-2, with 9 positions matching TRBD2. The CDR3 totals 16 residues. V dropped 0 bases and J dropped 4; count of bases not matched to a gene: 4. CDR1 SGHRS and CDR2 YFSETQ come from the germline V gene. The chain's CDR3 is CASSLVLAGFTGELFF. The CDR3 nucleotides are TGCGCCAGCAGCTTGGTTCTAGCGGGATTCACCGGGGAGCTGTTTTTT.

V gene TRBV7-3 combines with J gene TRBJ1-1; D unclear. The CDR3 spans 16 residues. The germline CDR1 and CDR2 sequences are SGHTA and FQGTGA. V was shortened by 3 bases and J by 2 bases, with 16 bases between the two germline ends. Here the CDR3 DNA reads TGTGCCAGCAGCTTGAGACGGGGTTCAGCCAACACTGAAGCTTTCTTT. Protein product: CASSLRRGSANTEAFF.

Here the CDR3 DNA reads TGTGCCAGCAGTTCTTGGACATCGAACACCGGGGAGCTGTTTTTT. It yields the protein CASSSWTSNTGELFF. This rearrangement joins TRBV27 to TRBJ2-2; tentative D call: TRBD1 (5 bases). V was pared by 4 bases and J by 0 bases, with 9 bases between. Germline loops: CDR1 MNHEY, CDR2 SMNVEV (reference sequence). This CDR3 contains 15 residues.

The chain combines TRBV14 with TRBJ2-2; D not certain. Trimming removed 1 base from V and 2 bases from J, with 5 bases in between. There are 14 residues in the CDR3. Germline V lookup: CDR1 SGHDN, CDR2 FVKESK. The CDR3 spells CASSQVSNTGELFF. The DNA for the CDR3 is TGTGCCAGCAGCCAAGTCAGTAACACCGGGGAGCTGTTTTTT.

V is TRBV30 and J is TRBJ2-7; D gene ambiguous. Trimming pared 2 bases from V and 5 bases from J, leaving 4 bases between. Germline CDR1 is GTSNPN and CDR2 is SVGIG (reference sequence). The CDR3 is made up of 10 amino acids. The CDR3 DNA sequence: TGTGCCTGGAGTACGGACGAGCAGTACTTC. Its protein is CAWSTDEQYF.

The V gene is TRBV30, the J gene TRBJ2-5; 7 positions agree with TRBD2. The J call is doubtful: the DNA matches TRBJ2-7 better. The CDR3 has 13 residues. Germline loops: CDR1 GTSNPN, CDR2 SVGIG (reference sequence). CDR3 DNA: TGTGCCCGGGCCGGGGGAGGGAACCACGAGCAGTACTTC. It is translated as CARAGGGNHEQYF.